Given below is one T cell receptor beta chain in context. The study ran its PCR with 60 Vbeta and 13 Jbeta primers. Clones were sequenced by immunoSEQ multiplex PCR, and TCRdb holds only the in-frame ones, with some missing. This repertoire shows over 150,000 clones, around 80% found once; its top ten account for about 4.5%. The entry originates in a study of cytomegalovirus exposure and HLA in healthy donors. The source is a man between 35 and 55 years old in good health and CMV-seronegative. The material sequenced was PBMCs.

CDR3 sequence: CASSPYGQGIAFF. The DNA of the CDR3 is TGTGCCAGCAGCCCTTACGGACAGGGGATAGCTTTCTTT. The chain uses TRBV28 and TRBJ1-1, with 9 bases identical to TRBD1. With V trimmed by 6 bases and J by 10 bases, 9 bases remained unmatched. The CDR3 has 13 residues. Germline loops: CDR1 MDHEN, CDR2 SYDVKM.